The rows below give T cell receptor beta chains drawn from one sample of a study of cytomegalovirus exposure and HLA in healthy donors. Some clones are missing from TCRdb's copy, which holds only in-frame ones; the method was immunoSEQ multiplex PCR. The table has 80,000 to 95,000 clones, 55% to 85% seen once; the top ten hold 15% to 20%. The sequenced sample consisted of PBMCs. These receptor sequences come from a woman under 30 in good health and CMV-seropositive. CDR3s include the opening cysteine and the closing phenylalanine or tryptophan. D genes are given only for firm matches.

d_call: NA; v_call: TRBV19; cdr3_aa: CASSIRGSPLHF
d_call: NA; v_call: TRBV6-5; cdr3_aa: CASSYTTAQETQYF
d_call: NA; v_call: TRBV13; cdr3_aa: CASSLDRTSGNTIYF
d_call: TRBD1; v_call: TRBV11-2; cdr3_aa: CASSPYRQGYYNEQFF
d_call: NA; v_call: TRBV9; cdr3_aa: CASSVSVQETQYF
d_call: NA; v_call: TRBV18; cdr3_aa: CASSPRLVGPNYGYTF
d_call: TRBD1; v_call: TRBV7-9; cdr3_aa: CASRLQGFDGELFF
d_call: NA; v_call: TRBV7-3; cdr3_aa: CASSLWGNTEAFF
d_call: TRBD1; v_call: TRBV6-5; cdr3_aa: CASSPPSQGEDEQYF
d_call: TRBD2; v_call: TRBV28; cdr3_aa: CASSFGGGPYNEQFF
d_call: TRBD1; v_call: TRBV28; cdr3_aa: CASSLLDRVNTEAFF
d_call: TRBD1; v_call: TRBV19; cdr3_aa: CASSIRGPGANVLTF
d_call: TRBD1; v_call: TRBV19; cdr3_aa: CASRNPGQTNYGYTF
d_call: NA; v_call: TRBV6-1; cdr3_aa: CASSAHPVDEQFF
d_call: TRBD1; v_call: TRBV7-9; cdr3_aa: CASSLGTGDNQPQHF
d_call: NA; v_call: TRBV4-3; cdr3_aa: CASSQASWSADTQYF
d_call: TRBD1; v_call: TRBV7-9; cdr3_aa: CASSTSDRENSPLHF
d_call: TRBD1; v_call: TRBV9; cdr3_aa: CASSVGTGGEKLFF
d_call: TRBD1; v_call: TRBV4-1; cdr3_aa: CASSQDTPPDRADYTF
d_call: NA; v_call: TRBV9; cdr3_aa: CASSVDATVSF
d_call: NA; v_call: TRBV5-6; cdr3_aa: CASSSKGSRGYTF
d_call: TRBD1; v_call: TRBV6-5; cdr3_aa: CASGTALSLHF
d_call: TRBD1; v_call: TRBV5-6; cdr3_aa: CASSWGQGDEQYF
d_call: NA; v_call: TRBV7-3; cdr3_aa: CASSLTNRVGEQFF
d_call: TRBD1; v_call: TRBV6-5; cdr3_aa: CASSGTAYGYTF
d_call: TRBD2; v_call: TRBV7-2; cdr3_aa: CASSLVGLAGRNEQFF
d_call: NA; v_call: TRBV27; cdr3_aa: CASTTSGAYEQYF
d_call: TRBD2; v_call: TRBV6-6; cdr3_aa: CATAGGPKNSQYF
d_call: TRBD1; v_call: TRBV7-3; cdr3_aa: CASSKRTGTGELFF
d_call: NA; v_call: TRBV30; cdr3_aa: CAWSVPRVVRYYGYTF
d_call: TRBD2; v_call: TRBV30; cdr3_aa: CAWSSSGSETQYF
d_call: NA; v_call: TRBV6-5; cdr3_aa: CASSATHFSNQPQHF